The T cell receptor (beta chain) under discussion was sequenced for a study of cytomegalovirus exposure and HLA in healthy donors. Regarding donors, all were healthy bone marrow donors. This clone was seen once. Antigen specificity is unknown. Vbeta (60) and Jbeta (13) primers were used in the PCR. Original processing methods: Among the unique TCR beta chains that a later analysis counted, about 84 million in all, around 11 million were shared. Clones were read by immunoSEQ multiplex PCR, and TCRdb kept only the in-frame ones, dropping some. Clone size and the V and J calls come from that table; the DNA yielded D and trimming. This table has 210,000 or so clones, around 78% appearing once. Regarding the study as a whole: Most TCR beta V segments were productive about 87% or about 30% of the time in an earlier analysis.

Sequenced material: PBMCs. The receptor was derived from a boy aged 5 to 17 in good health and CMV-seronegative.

CDR3 loop: CASSYDTSGNYNEQFF. CDR3 nucleotide sequence: TGTGCCAGCAGTTACGATACTAGCGGAAACTACAATGAGCAGTTCTTC. This rearrangement joins TRBV6-5 to TRBJ2-1; 8 nucleotides align to TRBD2. The CDR3 is 16 residues long. Per germline, CDR1 MNHEY and CDR2 SVGAGI. V trimming: 2 bases; J trimming: 3 bases; junction bases outside the gene matches: 6.